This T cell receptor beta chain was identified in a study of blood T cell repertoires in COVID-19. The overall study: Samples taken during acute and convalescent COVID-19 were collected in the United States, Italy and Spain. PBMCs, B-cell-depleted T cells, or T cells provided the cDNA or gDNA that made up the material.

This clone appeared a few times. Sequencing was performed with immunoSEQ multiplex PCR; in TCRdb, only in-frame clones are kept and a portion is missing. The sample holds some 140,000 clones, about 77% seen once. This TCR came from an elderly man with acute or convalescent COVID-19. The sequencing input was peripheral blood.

CDR3 DNA sequence: TGTGCCTGGAGTCCAAATTCCTACACAGATACGCAGTATTTT. Its translation: CAWSPNSYTDTQYF. This chain joins TRBV30 and TRBJ2-3; D unresolved. The CDR3 contains 14 residues. Germline values: CDR1 GTSNPN, CDR2 SVGIG (reference sequence). Trimming took off 2 bases at V and 2 bases at J, with 11 bases between the two ends.